Sequencing of this T cell receptor beta chain was carried out in a study of response to subunit inactivated influenza vaccine. This CDR3 has 15 amino acids. V shed 0 bases and J shed 6 bases, with 14 bases lying between them. Germline CDR1 MNHEY, CDR2 SVGEGT. TCRdb re-called the RT-PCR reads with MiXCR, one entry per CDR3 protein. This sample has about 540,000 distinct CDR3 sequences; around 21% occur once, and the top ten carry approximately 3%. These sequences were also reported in another study, on T cells expressing NK-cell markers. As that study records: cDNA encoding TCR beta was synthesized via 5'RACE template switching incorporating UMIs. Also leading the CD3+CD56-NKG2C+ fraction in several donors were these clonotypes.

The rearrangement joins TRBV6-2 or TRBV6-3 to TRBJ1-1, with D tentatively TRBD1 (6 bases). The source is a man aged 50-59 years who received an inactivated influenza vaccine. Sequenced material: CD4+ T cells sorted from PBMCs, taken 11 to 12 days after vaccination. The CDR3 region is CASSYSGGARAEAFF. The CDR3 coding sequence is TGTGCCAGCAGTTACTCTGGGGGCGCAAGGGCTGAAGCTTTCTTT.